This T cell receptor (beta chain) was found in a study of CD4 T cells in relation to SARS-CoV-2 and coronaviruses. Assay: immunoSEQ multiplex PCR; the TCRdb copy retains only in-frame clones and omits some. The sample has around 11,000 clones, approximately 78% seen once. The V gene end was trimmed by 2 bases and the J gene end by 0 bases; junction bases not matched to a gene: 4. This CDR3 contains 15 residues. Germline lookup yields CDR1 MNHEY and CDR2 SMNVEV (reference sequence). The unexposed donors gave CD4+ T cells in 2011-2018, prior to COVID-19. The cells were cultured for about ten days before CD4+ T cells were isolated. As for this clone: Its specificity is not known.

This sequence was found in a human donor in good health. Material: CD4+ T cells from PBMCs, cultured in vitro. The chain uses TRBV27 and TRBJ2-7; TRBD1 agrees at 7 bases. The CDR3: CASSLRTGYSYEQYF. CDR3 DNA: TGTGCCAGCAGTTTAAGGACAGGCTACTCCTACGAGCAGTACTTC.